Ten or more counts support the clone carrying this T cell receptor beta chain. Germline V gene data show CDR1 as MRHNA and CDR2 as SNTAGT. This CDR3 contains 15 residues. Trimming took 5 bases from V and 7 from J; bases not matched to a gene: 9. TCRbeta library preparation incorporated unique molecular identifiers. TCRdb re-called the PCR reads with MiXCR, one entry per CDR3 protein. The data contain about 200,000 distinct CDR3 sequences, 6.3% of them seen just once; the ten biggest clones take up around 4.4%. This record belongs to a study of T-cell reconstitution after alpha-beta-depleted transplantation in children.

The gene calls are TRBV6-4 and TRBJ2-1; 9 positions match TRBD2. Sequenced material: PBMCs, taken before TCRalphabeta/CD19-depleted stem cell transplant. This receptor was identified in a girl less than two years old with combined immunodeficiency, due to receive a stem cell transplant. The CDR3 nucleotides read TGTGCCAGCAGTAGGTTCGCTAGCGGGGTAAATGAGCAGTTCTTC. Its protein is CASSRFASGVNEQFF.